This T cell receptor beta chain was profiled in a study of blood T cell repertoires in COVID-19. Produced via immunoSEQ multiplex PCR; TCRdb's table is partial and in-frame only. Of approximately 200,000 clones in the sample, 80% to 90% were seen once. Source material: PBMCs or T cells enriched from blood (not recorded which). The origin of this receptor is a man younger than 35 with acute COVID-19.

The DNA for the CDR3 is TGCGCCAGCAGCTTGAATATTGGCCGTGAAAAACTGTTTTTT. It is translated as CASSLNIGREKLFF. This chain links TRBV5-1 with TRBJ1-4, with D unclear. The V end was cut by 1 base, the J end by 7 bases, with 11 bases between. Germline V CDR1 and CDR2: SGHRS, YFSETQ. The CDR3 covers 14 residues.